This T cell receptor beta chain originates from a study of beta chain features in type 1 diabetes. For the study at large: Patients looked much like healthy donors when it came to age, gender and cell yields.

V was pared by 0 bases and J by 4 bases, with 8 bases of the junction left unmatched. This CDR3 contains 16 residues. Germline lookup yields CDR1 MGHRA and CDR2 YSYEKL. This clone has a handful of counts. The study reverse transcribed the entire isolated RNA, so it sequenced expressed TCRB transcripts. Sequencing was performed with immunoSEQ multiplex PCR; in TCRdb, only in-frame clones are kept and a portion is missing. Altogether around 300,000 clones are present, about 8% being singletons, with the ten largest covering roughly 1%. The source is a woman younger than 35 in good health. Material: central memory CD4+ T cells from blood. This chain links TRBV4-1 with TRBJ1-1, with TRBD1 matching 7 bases. This chain's CDR3 is CASSQDKYRGGTEAFF. The CDR3 nucleotides read TGCGCCAGCAGCCAAGATAAGTACAGGGGAGGCACTGAAGCTTTCTTT.